These 15 T cell receptor beta chains were sequenced from one sample in a study of blood T cell repertoires in COVID-19. The assay was immunoSEQ multiplex PCR, and TCRdb's table has in-frame clones only and misses some. The table lists 110,000 or so clones, 86% of them singletons. Material: peripheral blood. The source of these receptors is a man aged 70 or older who had recovered from COVID-19.

The chain has TRBV27 and TRBJ2-1; tentatively, D is TRBD2 (6 bases). The CDR3 length is 16 residues. Trimming shortened V by 5 bases and J by 0 bases, and 14 bases separated the two germline ends. Germline lookup yields CDR1 MNHEY and CDR2 SMNVEV (reference sequence). This chain's CDR3 is CASSPTIADSYNEQFF. CDR3 DNA sequence: TGTGCCAGCAGTCCCACCATAGCGGACTCCTACAATGAGCAGTTCTTC.

The chain is built from TRBV5-1 and TRBJ1-2; tentatively, D is TRBD1 (6 bases). The CDR3 has 14 amino acids. Trimming took off 4 bases at V and 2 bases at J, with 12 bases between the two ends. Germline V lookup: CDR1 SGHRS, CDR2 YFSETQ. CDR3 sequence reads: CASSQTGTNYGYTF. DNA of the CDR3: TGCGCCAGCAGCCAAACCGGGACAAACTATGGCTACACCTTC. Supplemented by reference TRBV5-1 and TRBJ1-2, the full variable domain reads KAGVTQTPRYLIKTRGQQVTLSCSPISGHRSVSWYQQTPGQGLQFLFEYFSETQRNKGNFPGRFSGRQFSNSRSEMNVSTLELGDSALYLCASSQTGTNYGYTFGSGTRLTVV.

The chain uses TRBV7-9 and TRBJ1-1; 10 bases map to TRBD1. Trimming took 1 base from V and 6 from J; bases not matched to a gene: 5. The CDR3 has 15 amino acids. Germline V gene data show CDR1 as SEHNR and CDR2 as FQNEAQ (reference sequence). Here the CDR3 reads CASSLGDRGRAEAFF. DNA of the CDR3: TGTGCCAGCAGCTTAGGGGACAGGGGTCGGGCTGAAGCTTTCTTT. Full variable domain (remainder filled in from reference TRBV7-9 and TRBJ1-1): DTGVSQNPRHKITKRGQNVTFRCDPISEHNRLYWYRQTLGQGPEFLTYFQNEAQLEKSRLLSDRFSAERPKGSFSTLEIQRTEQGDSAMYLCASSLGDRGRAEAFFGQGTRLTVV.

The rearrangement uses TRBV2 and TRBJ2-2; 7 bases line up with TRBD1. J was trimmed by 3 bases and V by 7 bases; bases with no gene match: 5. Germline V gene data show CDR1 as SNHLY and CDR2 as FYNNEI. The CDR3 covers 14 residues. CDR3 region: CASKGTEDTGELFF. CDR3 DNA: TGTGCCAGCAAGGGGACAGAGGACACCGGGGAGCTGTTTTTT.

V and J are TRBV4-2 and TRBJ1-1, with D uncertain. Germline-derived CDR1 and CDR2 are LGHNA and YNFKEQ. V was cut by 1 base and J by 2 bases, with 11 bases left in between. The CDR3 totals 15 residues. The CDR3 DNA follows: TGTGCCAGCAGCCAAGCCGACAAGGTAAACACTGAAGCTTTCTTT. It yields the protein CASSQADKVNTEAFF.

A single count supports this clone. The chain has TRBV18 and TRBJ1-2, with 9 positions matching TRBD1. Germline assignment: CDR1 KGHSH and CDR2 LQKENI. The V and J ends lost 5 bases and 4 bases, in that order; junction bases with no gene match: 2. The CDR3 consists of 13 residues. In nucleotides, the CDR3 is TGTGCCAGCTCAAGGGACAGGGTCTATGGCTACACCTTC. Translated, it gives CASSRDRVYGYTF.

This sequence joins TRBV5-8 and TRBJ1-5; unclear D gene. Trimming took off 3 bases at V and 6 bases at J, with 22 bases between the two ends. CDR3 length equals 17 residues. Germline CDR1 SGHTS, CDR2 YDEGEE. The CDR3 DNA reads as TGTGCCAGCAGCTCCCTGGAGGTTGTAGGGATTACTCAGCCCCAGCATTTT. Amino acid sequence: CASSSLEVVGITQPQHF.

The chain couples TRBV10-3 to TRBJ2-1; D remains ambiguous. The CDR3 length is 14 residues. Germline loops: CDR1 ENHRY, CDR2 SYGVKD. V lost 0 bases and J 8 bases, leaving 11 bases between the germline ends. CDR3 sequence (DNA): TGTGCCATCAGTGAGTCTACGACTCGTGATGAGCAGTTCTTC. Encoded protein: CAISESTTRDEQFF.

This clone was recorded a few times. V is TRBV18 and J is TRBJ2-7; tentatively, D is TRBD1 (5 bases). The CDR3 extends over 13 amino acids. Per the germline V gene, CDR1 is KGHSH and CDR2 is LQKENI. Trimming took 1 base from V and 5 from J, leaving 9 bases between them. Here the CDR3 reads CASSPQGIDEQYF. The CDR3 DNA sequence: TGTGCCAGCTCACCACAGGGGATCGACGAGCAGTACTTC.

This chain uses TRBV5-4 with TRBJ2-2, with 11 bases identical to TRBD1. CDR1 and CDR2 (germline): SGHNT, YYREEE (reference sequence). The CDR3 contains 14 residues. The V gene end was trimmed by 6 bases and the J gene end by 5 bases; junction bases not matched to a gene: 3. DNA for the CDR3: TGTGCCAGCACTCGGGACAGGGGGACCGGGGAGCTGTTTTTT. Translation gives CASTRDRGTGELFF.

To note about this clone: An end of the junction does not agree with germline; a read error may underlie this. The V gene is TRBV3-1 (or the pseudogene TRBV3-2), the J gene TRBJ2-2; TRBD2 is a possible D gene (6 bases). Germline values: CDR1 LGHDT, CDR2 YNNKEL (reference sequence). CDR3 size: 14 residues. The CDR3: CASSPFRGTGKLFF. DNA for the CDR3: TGTGCCAGCAGCCCTTTTCGGGGGACCGGGAAGCTGTTTTTT.

This chain connects TRBV6-6 to TRBJ1-2; the D is unclear. Trimming pared 8 bases from V and 8 bases from J, leaving 18 bases between. This CDR3 is built from 13 residues. The germline V gene has CDR1 MNHNY and CDR2 SVGAGI (reference sequence). CDR3 sequence: CASWRNGEGGYTF. The CDR3 bases are TGTGCCAGCTGGCGAAACGGAGAAGGAGGCTACACCTTC.

This clone was picked up a small number of times. The chain carries TRBV2 and TRBJ2-7, with a tentative D call TRBD1 (6 bases). CDR3 size: 13 residues. Looked up from germline, CDR1 is SNHLY and CDR2 is FYNNEI. The germline V and J ends were trimmed by 3 bases and 1 base, with 7 bases remaining between them. As DNA, the CDR3 is TGTGCCAGCAGTGACGGACAGTCCTACGAGCAGTACTTC. As protein: CASSDGQSYEQYF.

V usage is TRBV12-2 and J usage is TRBJ2-3; the table's TRBD2 call for D was not verified on the DNA. TRBV12-2 is described as a pseudogene. CDR3 length equals 23 residues. CDR3 sequence reads: CASRLPIRLGDPGGERGTDTQYF. The CDR3 nucleotides are TGTGCAAGTCGCCTTCCAATTCGTCTCGGCGACCCCGGCGGGGAAAGGGGCACAGATACGCAGTATTTT.

This chain joins TRBV7-3 and TRBJ2-3, with a tentative D call TRBD2 (6 bases). Germline assignment: CDR1 SGHTA and CDR2 FQGTGA. CDR3 length: 13 amino acids. V was shortened by 1 base and J by 6 bases, with 8 bases between the two germline ends. CDR3 sequence (DNA): TGTGCCAGCAGCTTAAGTCGGGGGGATACGCAGTATTTT. It is translated as CASSLSRGDTQYF.